This is a list of T cell receptor beta chains from one sample in a study of blood T cell repertoires in COVID-19. Some clones are missing from TCRdb's copy, which holds only in-frame ones; the method was immunoSEQ multiplex PCR. Among about 200,000 clones listed, about 89% were seen once. Sequencing was carried out using PBMCs or T cells enriched from blood (not recorded which). Every receptor here comes from a woman aged 18-30 years who had recovered from COVID-19. CDR3s include the opening cysteine and the closing phenylalanine or tryptophan. The D gene is left open where the match is weak. Clone size is not always given. Where it is, it says once, few, many or a class for expanded clones.

TRBD1	TRBV9	TRBJ2-7	.	TGTGCCAGCAGCGAACAGGGGCTCGGCTCCTACGAGCAGTACTTC	CASSEQGLGSYEQYF
TRBD1	TRBV6-1	TRBJ1-5	.	TGTGCCAGCAGTGAAGAGGTGGGACAGCCCAATCAGCCCCAGCATTTT	CASSEEVGQPNQPQHF
.	TRBV5-1	TRBJ2-1	.	TGCGCCAGCAGCTACTCAAGGAGCTCCTACAATGAGCAGTTCTTC	CASSYSRSSYNEQFF
TRBD1	TRBV6-1	TRBJ1-2	.	TGTGCCAGCAGTGACCTTCACAGGGGATACGTCTATGGCTACACCTTC	CASSDLHRGYVYGYTF
TRBD2	TRBV10-3	TRBJ2-5	once	TGTGCCATCAGGTCGGGGCCCGCGGGGGGACAAGAGACCCAGTACTTC	CAIRSGPAGGQETQYF
TRBD2	TRBV7-8	TRBJ2-1	.	TGTGCCAGCAGCTTTGGCGGGGGACGCAATGAGCAGTTCTTC	CASSFGGGRNEQFF
TRBD2	TRBV29-1	TRBJ2-1	.	TGCAGCGTTTGGGGGGGTTCCAATGAGCAGTTCTTC	CSVWGGSNEQFF
.	TRBV10-1	TRBJ1-1	.	TGCGCCAGCAGAAGTAAAGAACAGATTCGAAACACTGAAGCTTTCTTT	CASRSKEQIRNTEAFF
.	TRBV20-1	TRBJ2-1	.	TGCAGTGCCTGGGTGGAGGAGCAGTTCTTC	CSAWVEEQFF
.	TRBV10-3	TRBJ1-1	.	TGTGCCATCAGTGATCAGGCGGGGATCAACACTGAAGCTTTCTTT	CAISDQAGINTEAFF
.	TRBV6-5	TRBJ1-4	once	TGTGCCAGCAGTTACAGGGGAAAGGAAAAACTGTTTTTT	CASSYRGKEKLFF
.	TRBV2	TRBJ1-1	once	TGTGCCAGCAGAGGCGAGAGGAGAGGGAACTTGGTGGGTGAAGCTTTCTTT	CASRGERRGNLVGEAFF
TRBD1	TRBV6-5	TRBJ2-3	.	TGTGCCAGCAGTACAGGGGTGGCGGGCACAGATACGCAGTATTTT	CASSTGVAGTDTQYF
TRBD2	TRBV19	TRBJ2-1	.	TGTGCCAGTAGTCCGAGCGGGGGGACCTACAATGAGCAGTTCTTC	CASSPSGGTYNEQFF
.	TRBV6-5	TRBJ2-7	once	TGTGCCAGCAGTTACTCCAGCTCCTACGAGCAGTACTTC	CASSYSSSYEQYF
.	TRBV19	TRBJ1-6	.	TGTGCCAGTAGTATAGGTCTTAATTCACCCCTCCACTTT	CASSIGLNSPLHF
.	TRBV21-1	TRBJ1-4	.	TGTGCCAGCAGCACCCGTACGAAGACAGGGTTTAGCGAAAAACTGTTTTTT	CASSTRTKTGFSEKLFF
.	TRBV30	TRBJ2-7	few	TGTGCCTGGAGTGAGGGGCCATACTACGAGCAGTACTTC	CAWSEGPYYEQYF
TRBD2	TRBV7-3	TRBJ2-3	.	TGTGCCAGCAGTCGCCTAGCGGTGAACACAGATACGCAGTATTTT	CASSRLAVNTDTQYF
.	TRBV24-1	TRBJ1-2	.	TGTGCCACCAGTACTGGACAGTACTATGGCTACACCTTC	CATSTGQYYGYTF